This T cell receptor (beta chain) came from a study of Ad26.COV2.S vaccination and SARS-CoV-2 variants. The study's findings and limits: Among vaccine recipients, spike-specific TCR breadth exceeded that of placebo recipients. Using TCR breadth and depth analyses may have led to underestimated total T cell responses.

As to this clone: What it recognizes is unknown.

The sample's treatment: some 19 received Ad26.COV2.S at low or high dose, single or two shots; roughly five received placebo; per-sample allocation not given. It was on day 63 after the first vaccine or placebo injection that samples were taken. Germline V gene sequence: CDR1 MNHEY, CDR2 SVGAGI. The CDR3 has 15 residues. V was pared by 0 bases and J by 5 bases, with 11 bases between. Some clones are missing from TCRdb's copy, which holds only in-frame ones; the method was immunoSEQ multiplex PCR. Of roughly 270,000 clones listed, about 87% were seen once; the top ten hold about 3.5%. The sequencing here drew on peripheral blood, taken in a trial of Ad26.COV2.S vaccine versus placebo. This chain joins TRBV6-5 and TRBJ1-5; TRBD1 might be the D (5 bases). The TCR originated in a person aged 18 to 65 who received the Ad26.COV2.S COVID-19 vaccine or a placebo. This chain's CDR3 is CASSYSRGEYQPQHF. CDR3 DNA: TGTGCCAGCAGTTACTCGCGAGGGGAGTATCAGCCCCAGCATTTT.